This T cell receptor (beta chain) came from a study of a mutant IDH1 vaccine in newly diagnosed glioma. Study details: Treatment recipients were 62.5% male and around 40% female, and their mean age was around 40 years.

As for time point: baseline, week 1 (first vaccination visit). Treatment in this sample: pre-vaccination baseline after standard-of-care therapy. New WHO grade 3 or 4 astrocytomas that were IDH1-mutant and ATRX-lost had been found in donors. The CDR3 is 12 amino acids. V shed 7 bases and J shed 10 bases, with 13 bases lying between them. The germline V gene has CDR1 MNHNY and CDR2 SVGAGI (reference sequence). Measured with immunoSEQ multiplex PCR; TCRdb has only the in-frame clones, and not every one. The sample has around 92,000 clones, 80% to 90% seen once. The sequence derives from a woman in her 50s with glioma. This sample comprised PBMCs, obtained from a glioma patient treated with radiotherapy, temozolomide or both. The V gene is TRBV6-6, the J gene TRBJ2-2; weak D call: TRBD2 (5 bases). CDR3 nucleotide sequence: TGTGCCAGCACTAAAGGAGCGGAGGAGCTGTTTTTT. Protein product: CASTKGAEELFF.